These 8 T cell receptor beta chains share one sample of origin, sequenced in a study of T cell responses to AZD1222 COVID-19 vaccine. Profiling relied on immunoSEQ multiplex PCR, and the TCRdb table lists in-frame clones only, not all of them. This sample has some 190,000 clones; 91% occur once, and the top ten carry 1.5% to 2%. Here the sequenced sample was peripheral blood, taken 28 days after the second AZD1222 dose. The receptors come from an adult who received the AZD1222 COVID-19 vaccine.

The chain carries TRBV5-4 and TRBJ2-3, with D perhaps assigned TRBD1 or TRBD2 (7 bases each). Trimming removed 4 bases at V and 4 bases at J, with 19 bases between. The germline gives CDR1 SGHNT, CDR2 YYREEE (reference sequence). The CDR3 is 16 residues long. CDR3 nucleotides: TGTGCCAGCAGCCTCCAGGGGGGGAGGCGTCCAGATACGCAGTATTTT. Amino acid sequence: CASSLQGGRRPDTQYF.

CDR3 bases: TGTGCCAGCAGCTTAGAGCGGGACGAGCAGTACTTC. This translates into CASSLERDEQYF. The chain carries TRBV7-9 and TRBJ2-7, with a possible D match to TRBD2 (6 bases). V lost 1 base to trimming and J lost 5 bases, with 6 bases between them. The germline gives CDR1 SEHNR, CDR2 FQNEAQ (reference sequence). There are 12 residues in the CDR3.

The V gene is TRBV19, the J gene TRBJ2-6; D not resolved. The germline V gene has CDR1 LNHDA and CDR2 SQIVND (reference sequence). V was shortened by 6 bases and J by 2 bases, with 8 bases between the two germline ends. The CDR3 sequence is 14 residues long. The CDR3 nucleotides are TGTGCCAGTAGCCCCGTTCCTGGGGCCAACGTCCTGACTTTC. It codes for CASSPVPGANVLTF. Drawing the rest from reference TRBV19 and TRBJ2-6, the complete variable domain is DGGITQSPKYLFRKEGQNVTLSCEQNLNHDAMYWYRQDPGQGLRLIYYSQIVNDFQKGDIAEGYSVSREKKESFPLTVTSAQKNPTAFYLCASSPVPGANVLTFGAGSRLTVL.

V and J are TRBV30 and TRBJ2-2; no clear D gene. The V end was cut by 2 bases, the J end by 4 bases, with 5 bases between. CDR3 size: 12 residues. Germline V gives CDR1 GTSNPN, CDR2 SVGIG (reference sequence). The CDR3 is CAWSLRTGELFF. In nucleotides, the CDR3 is TGTGCCTGGAGTCTCCGCACCGGGGAGCTGTTTTTT.

The chain couples TRBV24-1 to TRBJ2-3, with unresolved D. V was cut by 2 bases and J by 5 bases, with 7 bases left in between. Germline assignment: CDR1 KGHDR and CDR2 SFDVKD. There are 13 residues in the CDR3. The CDR3 loop reads CATSDSLGDTQYF. The CDR3 DNA follows: TGTGCCACCAGTGATTCACTCGGAGATACGCAGTATTTT.

CDR3 amino acids: CSASLDRGFPSNQPQHF. Written as DNA, the CDR3 is TGCAGTGCTAGTCTGGACAGGGGGTTCCCCAGCAATCAGCCCCAGCATTTT. This chain joins TRBV20-1 and TRBJ1-5, with 10 nucleotides matching TRBD1. Germline loops: CDR1 DFQATT, CDR2 SNEGSKA (reference sequence). The CDR3 is 17 amino acids. Trimming cost V 3 bases and J 1 base; bases outside gene matches: 9.

The rearrangement links TRBV7-2 to TRBJ2-1; 9 bases are a match to TRBD2. With 2 bases clipped from V and 8 bases from J, the junction kept 7 bases outside the gene matches. The CDR3 is made up of 15 amino acids. Germline CDR1 is SGHTA and CDR2 is FQGNSA. CDR3 coding DNA: TGTGCCAGCAGCTTAAAAGCGGGGGGATTATATGAGCAGTTCTTC. This gives the protein CASSLKAGGLYEQFF.

The chain uses TRBV5-4 and TRBJ2-1; D is possibly TRBD1 or TRBD2 (6 bases each). The CDR3 is 15 amino acids. Trimming shortened V by 3 bases and J by 6 bases, and 16 bases separated the two germline ends. The germline V gene has CDR1 SGHNT and CDR2 YYREEE (reference sequence). This CDR3 reads CASSSGAGWANEQFF. CDR3 bases: TGTGCCAGCAGCTCGGGGGCTGGCTGGGCCAATGAGCAGTTCTTC.